The present T cell receptor (beta chain) was sequenced within a study of human T cells and chemical hapten exposure. The study's findings and limits: Patch test score was positively correlated with the counts of TCRs that had expanded at PT1.

Time point denoted: pre-sensitization, week 0. This sample's treatment: therapeutic diphenylcyclopropenone sensitization with weekly scalp DPC. This CDR3 comprises 14 residues. Germline assignment: CDR1 SGHRS and CDR2 YFSETQ. V lost 4 bases to trimming and J lost 5 bases; unmatched junction nucleotides: 9. TCRdb reprocessed the RACE reads with MiXCR, giving one entry per CDR3 protein. The sample lists tens of thousands of distinct CDR3 sequences, roughly 9.9% occurring once. This clonotype was counted a few times. Its specificity is unknown. The receptor was derived from a woman between 40 and 50 years old with alopecia areata. Some clones in this sample may be carry-over from other donors' samples. Sequencing used whole blood, obtained in connection with sensitization to the hapten diphenylcyclopropenone (DPC). This chain uses TRBV5-1 with TRBJ2-7; the match to TRBD1 covers 7 bases. The DNA of the CDR3 is TGCGCCAGCAGCCCTGGACAGGCTGGCAACGAGCAGTACTTC. It yields the protein CASSPGQAGNEQYF.